This record covers a single T cell receptor (beta chain). TCRdb's copy holds only in-frame clones and misses some; the assay was immunoSEQ multiplex PCR. The sample records 150,000 to 200,000 clones, 70% to 85% being singletons. The record originates from a study of blood T cell repertoires in COVID-19. The germline CDR1 and CDR2 sequences are DFQATT and SNEGSKA (reference sequence). The CDR3 is made up of 10 amino acids. Trimming shortened V by 5 bases and J by 5 bases, and 6 bases separated the two germline ends. The chain links TRBV20-1 to TRBJ2-5; TRBD1 is a possible D gene (5 bases). Sequenced input: peripheral blood. The clonotype was recovered from a woman under 40 with acute or convalescent COVID-19. As DNA, the CDR3 is TGCAGTGCTGCAGGGGAGACCCAGTACTTC. Its protein is CSAAGETQYF.